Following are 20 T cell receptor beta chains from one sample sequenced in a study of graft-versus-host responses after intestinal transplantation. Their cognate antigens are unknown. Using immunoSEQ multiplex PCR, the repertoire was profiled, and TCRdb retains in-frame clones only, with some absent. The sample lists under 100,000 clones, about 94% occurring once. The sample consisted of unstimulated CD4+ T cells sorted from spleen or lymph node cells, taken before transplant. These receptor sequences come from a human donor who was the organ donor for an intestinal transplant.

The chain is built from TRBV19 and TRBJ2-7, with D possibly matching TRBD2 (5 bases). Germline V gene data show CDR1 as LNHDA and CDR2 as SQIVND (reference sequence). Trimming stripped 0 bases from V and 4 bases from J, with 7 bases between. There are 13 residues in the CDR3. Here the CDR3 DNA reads TGTGCCAGTAGTATAGACGCGGGTTACGAGCAGTACTTC. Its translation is CASSIDAGYEQYF. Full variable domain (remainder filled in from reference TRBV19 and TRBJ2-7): DGGITQSPKYLFRKEGQNVTLSCEQNLNHDAMYWYRQDPGQGLRLIYYSQIVNDFQKGDIAEGYSVSREKKESFPLTVTSAQKNPTAFYLCASSIDAGYEQYFGPGTRLTVT.

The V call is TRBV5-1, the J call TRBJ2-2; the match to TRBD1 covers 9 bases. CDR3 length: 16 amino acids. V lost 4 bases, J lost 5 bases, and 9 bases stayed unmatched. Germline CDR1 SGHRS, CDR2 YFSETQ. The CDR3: CASSRFEDRGTGELFF. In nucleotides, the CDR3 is TGCGCCAGCAGCCGTTTCGAGGACAGGGGAACCGGGGAGCTGTTTTTT.

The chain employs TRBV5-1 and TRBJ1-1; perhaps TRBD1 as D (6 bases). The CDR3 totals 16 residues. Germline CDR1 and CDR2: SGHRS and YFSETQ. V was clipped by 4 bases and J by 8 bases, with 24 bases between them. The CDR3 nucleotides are TGCGCCAGCAGCCTGCACTTACAGGGAGCCTCTCTAGAAGCTTTCTTT. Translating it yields CASSLHLQGASLEAFF.

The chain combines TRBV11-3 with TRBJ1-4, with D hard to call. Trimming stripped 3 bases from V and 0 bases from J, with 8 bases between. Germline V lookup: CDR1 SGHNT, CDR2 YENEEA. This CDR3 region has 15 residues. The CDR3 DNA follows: TGTGCCAGCAGCTTCACAGCTTCAACTAATGAAAAACTGTTTTTT. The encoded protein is CASSFTASTNEKLFF.

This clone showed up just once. DNA for the CDR3: TGTGCCAGCAGCCCGCCGGGCAGCCTCAATCAGCCCCAGCATTTT. Residues: CASSPPGSLNQPQHF. J is TRBJ1-5 and V is TRBV9; no firm D call. The CDR3 length is 15 residues. Looked up from germline, CDR1 is SGDLS and CDR2 is YYNGEE. V lost 4 bases and J lost 3, with 14 bases in between.

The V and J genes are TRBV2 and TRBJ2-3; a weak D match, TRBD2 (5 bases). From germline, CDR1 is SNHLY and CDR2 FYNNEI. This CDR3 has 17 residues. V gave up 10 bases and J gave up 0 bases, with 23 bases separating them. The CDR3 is CAILPDSGSGSTDTQYF. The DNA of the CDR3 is TGTGCCATCCTTCCCGACTCGGGGTCGGGAAGCACAGATACGCAGTATTTT.

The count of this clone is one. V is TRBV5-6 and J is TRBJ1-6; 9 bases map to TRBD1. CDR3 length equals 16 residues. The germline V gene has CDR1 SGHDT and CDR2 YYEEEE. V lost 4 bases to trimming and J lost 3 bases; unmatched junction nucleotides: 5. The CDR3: CASSIGTGSYNSPLHF. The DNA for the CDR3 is TGTGCCAGCAGCATAGGGACAGGGAGCTATAATTCACCCCTCCACTTT.

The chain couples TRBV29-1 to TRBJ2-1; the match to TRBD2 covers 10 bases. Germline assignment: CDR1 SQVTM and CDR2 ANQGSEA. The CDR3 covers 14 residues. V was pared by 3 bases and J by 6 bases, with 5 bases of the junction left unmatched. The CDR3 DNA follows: TGCAGCGTTGACCATCTAGCGGGGGTCAATGAGCAGTTCTTC. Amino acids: CSVDHLAGVNEQFF.

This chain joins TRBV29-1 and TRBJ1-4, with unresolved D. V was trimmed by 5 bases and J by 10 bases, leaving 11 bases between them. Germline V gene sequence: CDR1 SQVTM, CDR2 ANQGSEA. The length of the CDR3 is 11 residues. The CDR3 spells CSVHRSGKLFF. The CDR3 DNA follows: TGCAGCGTTCACCGCAGTGGAAAACTGTTTTTT.

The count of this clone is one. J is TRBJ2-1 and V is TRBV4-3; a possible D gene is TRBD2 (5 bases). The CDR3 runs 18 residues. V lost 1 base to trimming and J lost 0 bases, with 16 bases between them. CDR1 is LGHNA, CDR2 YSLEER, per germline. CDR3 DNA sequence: TGCGCCAGCAGCCAAGTACGCGGCGGGCTGAGCTCCTACAATGAGCAGTTCTTC. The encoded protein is CASSQVRGGLSSYNEQFF.

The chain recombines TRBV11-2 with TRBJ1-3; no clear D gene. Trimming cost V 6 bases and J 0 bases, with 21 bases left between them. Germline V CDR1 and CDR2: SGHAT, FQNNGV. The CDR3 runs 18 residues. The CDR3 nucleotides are TGTGCCAGCAGACCCGCCTTTCAGAGTTACAGCTCTGGAAACACCATATATTTT. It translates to CASRPAFQSYSSGNTIYF.

CDR3 residues: CASNNGGGGASEQFF. The CDR3 coding sequence is TGTGCCAGCAATAATGGTGGCGGGGGGGCCAGTGAGCAGTTCTTC. V usage is TRBV2 and J usage is TRBJ2-1, with 9 bases aligning to TRBD2. Trimming at V came to 7 bases and at J to 9 bases, leaving 13 bases not matched to a gene. Per germline, CDR1 SNHLY and CDR2 FYNNEI. This CDR3 contains 15 residues.

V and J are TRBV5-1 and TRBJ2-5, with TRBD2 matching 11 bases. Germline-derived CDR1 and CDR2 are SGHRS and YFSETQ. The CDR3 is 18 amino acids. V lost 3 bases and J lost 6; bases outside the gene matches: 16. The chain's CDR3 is CASSSPPGTSGGGKTQYF. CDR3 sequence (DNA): TGCGCCAGCAGCTCGCCACCTGGAACTAGCGGGGGAGGGAAGACCCAGTACTTC.

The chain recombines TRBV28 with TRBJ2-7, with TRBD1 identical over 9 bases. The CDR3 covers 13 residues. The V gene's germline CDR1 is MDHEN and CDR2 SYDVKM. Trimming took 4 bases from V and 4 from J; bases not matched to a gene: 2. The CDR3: CASSWTGVYEQYF. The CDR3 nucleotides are TGTGCCAGCAGTTGGACAGGGGTTTACGAGCAGTACTTC.

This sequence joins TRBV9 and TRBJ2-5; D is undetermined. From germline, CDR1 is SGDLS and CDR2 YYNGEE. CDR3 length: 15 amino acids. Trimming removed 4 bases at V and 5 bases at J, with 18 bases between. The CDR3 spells CASSPHNGPSETQYF. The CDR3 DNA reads TGTGCCAGCAGCCCCCACAACGGCCCCTCCGAGACCCAGTACTTC.

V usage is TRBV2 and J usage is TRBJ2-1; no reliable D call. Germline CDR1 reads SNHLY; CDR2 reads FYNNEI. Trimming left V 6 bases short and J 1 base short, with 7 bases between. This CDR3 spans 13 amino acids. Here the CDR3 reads CASSKFSYNEQFF. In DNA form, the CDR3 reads TGTGCCAGCAGCAAATTTTCCTACAATGAGCAGTTCTTC.

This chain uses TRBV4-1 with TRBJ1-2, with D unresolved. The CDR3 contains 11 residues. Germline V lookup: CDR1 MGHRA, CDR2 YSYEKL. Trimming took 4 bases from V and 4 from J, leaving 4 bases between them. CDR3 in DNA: TGCGCCAGCAGCCCGGGCTATGGCTACACCTTC. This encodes CASSPGYGYTF.

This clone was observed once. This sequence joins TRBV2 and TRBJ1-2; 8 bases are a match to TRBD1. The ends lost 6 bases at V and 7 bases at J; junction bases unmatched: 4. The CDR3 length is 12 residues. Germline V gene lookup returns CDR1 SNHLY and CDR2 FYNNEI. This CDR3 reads CASSDQGAGYTF. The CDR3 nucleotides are TGTGCCAGCAGCGACCAGGGGGCTGGCTACACCTTC. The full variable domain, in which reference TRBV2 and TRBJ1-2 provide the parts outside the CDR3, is EPEVTQTPSHQVTQMGQEVILRCVPISNHLYFYWYRQILGQKVEFLVSFYNNEISEKSEIFDDQFSVERPDGSNFTLKIRSTKLEDSAMYFCASSDQGAGYTFGSGTRLTVV.

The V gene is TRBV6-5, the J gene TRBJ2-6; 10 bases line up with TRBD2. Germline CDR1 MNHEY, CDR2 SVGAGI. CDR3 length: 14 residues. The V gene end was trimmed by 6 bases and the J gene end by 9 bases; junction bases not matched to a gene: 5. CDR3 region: CASRASGGVNVLTF. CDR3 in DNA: TGTGCCAGCAGGGCTAGCGGGGGTGTCAACGTCCTGACTTTC.

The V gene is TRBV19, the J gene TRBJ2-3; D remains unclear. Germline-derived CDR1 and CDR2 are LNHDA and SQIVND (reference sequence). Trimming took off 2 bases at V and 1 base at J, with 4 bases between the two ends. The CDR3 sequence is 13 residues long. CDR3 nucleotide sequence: TGTGCCAGTAGTATACAGGGCACAGATACGCAGTATTTT. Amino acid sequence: CASSIQGTDTQYF.